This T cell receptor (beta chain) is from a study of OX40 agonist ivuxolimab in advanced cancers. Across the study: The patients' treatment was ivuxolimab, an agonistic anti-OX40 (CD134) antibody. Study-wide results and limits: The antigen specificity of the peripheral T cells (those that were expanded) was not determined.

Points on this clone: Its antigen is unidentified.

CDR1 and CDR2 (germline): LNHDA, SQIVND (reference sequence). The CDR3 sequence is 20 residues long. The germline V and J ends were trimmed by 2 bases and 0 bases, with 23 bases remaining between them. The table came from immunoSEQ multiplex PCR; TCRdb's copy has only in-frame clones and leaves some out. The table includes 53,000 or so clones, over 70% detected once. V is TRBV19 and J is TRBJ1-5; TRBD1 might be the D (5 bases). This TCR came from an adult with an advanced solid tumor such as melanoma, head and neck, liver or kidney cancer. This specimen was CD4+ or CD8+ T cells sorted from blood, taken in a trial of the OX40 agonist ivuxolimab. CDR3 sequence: CASSISPRGAGLYSNQPQHF. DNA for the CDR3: TGTGCCAGTAGTATAAGCCCAAGGGGCGCCGGGTTATATAGCAATCAGCCCCAGCATTTT.